This T cell receptor beta chain was profiled in a study of T cell responses to AZD1222 COVID-19 vaccine. Overall study findings and caveats: There were mostly white British donors and more females than males, and clonal diversity was possibly underestimated. The CD4 TCRs associated with vaccination extended across spike and predominated at 160-218 and 743-854. Baseline seropositivity characterized only a handful of AZD1222 recipients. Targeting of unmutated variant regions was reportedly seen in nearly half of spike-specific TCRs.

Remarks on this clone: Its antigen is unidentified.

The ends were cut back, 10 bases at V and 2 bases at J, with 15 bases in the middle. This CDR3 contains 13 residues. The V gene's germline CDR1 is PRHDT and CDR2 FYEKMQ (reference sequence). The assay was immunoSEQ multiplex PCR, and TCRdb's table has in-frame clones only and misses some. This table holds 95,000 to 150,000 clones, more than 75% found once. This chain uses TRBV13 with TRBJ2-7, with D maybe TRBD1 (6 bases). The TCR originated in an adult in good health. Sample: peripheral blood, taken on day 0 of AZD1222 vaccination. The CDR3 DNA sequence: TGTGCCACCCGGGACATAGGAACCTACGAGCAGTACTTC. It codes for CATRDIGTYEQYF.